This entry lists 7 T cell receptor beta chains sequenced from one sample in a study of cytomegalovirus exposure and HLA in healthy donors. TCRdb's table, derived via immunoSEQ multiplex PCR, lists solely in-frame clones and lacks some. The sample lists 130,000 or so clones; roughly 87% were seen once. Material: PBMCs. The receptors shown here come from a woman in her late teens or twenties in good health and CMV-seronegative.

The chain combines TRBV5-1 with TRBJ1-4; D may be TRBD1 (5 bases). The CDR3 has 15 amino acids. Trimming left V 4 bases short and J 7 bases short, with 17 bases between. Germline V gene lookup returns CDR1 SGHRS and CDR2 YFSETQ. CDR3 sequence: CASSPPTGIGEKLFF. The CDR3 coding sequence is TGCGCCAGCAGCCCCCCTACAGGTATCGGTGAAAAACTGTTTTTT. The whole variable domain, filled in from reference TRBV5-1 and TRBJ1-4, reads KAGVTQTPRYLIKTRGQQVTLSCSPISGHRSVSWYQQTPGQGLQFLFEYFSETQRNKGNFPGRFSGRQFSNSRSEMNVSTLELGDSALYLCASSPPTGIGEKLFFGSGTQLSVL.

The J gene is TRBJ2-4, the V gene TRBV7-3, with TRBD1 matching over 8 bases. Germline lookup yields CDR1 SGHTA and CDR2 FQGTGA. This CDR3 has 15 amino acids. J lost 4 bases, V lost 3 bases, and 5 bases had no gene match. The CDR3, as DNA: TGTGCCAGCAGCTTCACCCGACAGGGGAAAAACATTCAGTACTTC. Amino acid sequence: CASSFTRQGKNIQYF.

The rearrangement joins TRBV9 to TRBJ1-2; 10 bases are shared with TRBD1. CDR1 is SGDLS and CDR2 is YYNGEE in the germline V gene. The CDR3 contains 14 residues. V shed 2 bases, J shed 6 bases, and the junction held 4 bases outside the gene matches. The CDR3 coding sequence is TGTGCCAGCAGCGTCGACAGGGGGCGGGATGGCTACACCTTC. Encoded protein: CASSVDRGRDGYTF.

The chain combines TRBV11-3 with TRBJ2-1, with D possibly being TRBD2 (5 bases). The germline CDR1 and CDR2 sequences are SGHNT and YENEEA. Deletions cut 1 base from V and 1 base from J, with 8 bases between. The CDR3 runs 15 residues. The CDR3 region is CASSLVAGSYNEQFF. The CDR3 nucleotides read TGTGCCAGCAGCTTAGTGGCGGGTTCCTACAATGAGCAGTTCTTC. Based on the CDR3 plus reference TRBV11-3 and TRBJ2-1, the full variable domain is EAGVVQSPRYKIIEKKQPVAFWCNPISGHNTLYWYLQNLGQGPELLIRYENEEAVDDSQLPKDRFSAERLKGVDSTLKIQPAELGDSAVYLCASSLVAGSYNEQFFGPGTRLTVL.

J is TRBJ1-6 and V is TRBV7-2; 10 bases align to TRBD1. Germline loops: CDR1 SGHTA, CDR2 FQGNSA. With 5 bases clipped from V and 6 bases from J, the junction kept 4 bases outside the gene matches. The CDR3 contains 15 residues. The DNA of the CDR3 is TGTGCCAGCAGCCTTCGGACAGGGGGTAATTCACCCCTCCACTTT. Its protein product is CASSLRTGGNSPLHF.

The rearrangement links TRBV11-1 to TRBJ2-3; TRBD1 might be the D (6 bases). The germline V gene encodes CDR1 SGHAT and CDR2 FQDESV (reference sequence). With 1 base removed from V and 0 bases from J, the gap between germline ends came to 14 bases. The CDR3 has 17 residues. The CDR3 coding sequence is TGTGCCAGCAGCTTAGTGGGGGCGCCGGCCAGCACAGATACGCAGTATTTT. Translating gives CASSLVGAPASTDTQYF.

This chain joins TRBV19 and TRBJ1-2; 7 bases are shared with TRBD1. CDR1 LNHDA and CDR2 SQIVND come from the germline V gene (reference sequence). V lost 3 bases, J lost 2 bases, and 6 bases stayed unmatched. The CDR3 loop spans 15 amino acids. CDR3 in DNA: TGTGCCAGTAGTATGCGAGACAGGGTAAACTATGGCTACACCTTC. Translating it yields CASSMRDRVNYGYTF.